This T cell receptor beta chain was obtained from a study of response to subunit inactivated influenza vaccine. Study conclusions and caveats: Seasonal influenza vaccination, on each occasion, was suggested by the authors to recruit few new T cells.

The germline gives CDR1 MGHRA, CDR2 YSYEKL. This CDR3 comprises 17 residues. J lost 1 base, V lost 4 bases, and 9 bases had no gene match. A remark on this clonotype: What it binds is not known.

TCRdb re-analysed the RT-PCR reads in MiXCR, keeping a single row per CDR3 protein. Of hundreds of thousands of distinct CDR3 sequences detected, 12% to 15% appear once; the ten largest clones hold approximately 7.6%. The clonotype originates from a man aged 45-60 years who received an inactivated influenza vaccine. Source: PBMCs from blood, taken approximately 15 days before vaccination. The chain employs TRBV4-1 and TRBJ2-3; 9 nucleotides agree with TRBD2. The CDR3 nucleotides are TGCGCCAGCAGCCCTATAGCGGGAGAGGTTCGCACAGATACGCAGTATTTT. Its translation: CASSPIAGEVRTDTQYF.